The T cell receptor (beta chain) under discussion was sequenced for a study of OX40 agonist ivuxolimab in advanced cancers. General study points: Some nonresponders likewise displayed low normalized T-cell clonal expansion.

As regards this clone: Its matching antigen is unknown.

Generated by immunoSEQ multiplex PCR, the TCRdb table keeps only in-frame clones and is missing some. The table lists nearly 55,000 clones, approximately 84% of them singletons. The TCR originated in an adult with an advanced solid tumor such as melanoma, head and neck, liver or kidney cancer. Sample: CD4+ or CD8+ T cells sorted from blood, taken in a trial of the OX40 agonist ivuxolimab.

CDR3 protein: CASSGVGRSEGEQYF. DNA of the CDR3: TGTGCCAGCAGTGGGGTAGGAAGGTCTGAAGGTGAGCAGTACTTC. The gene calls are TRBV2 and TRBJ2-7; D remains unclear. V lost 4 bases, J lost 7 bases, and 20 bases lay in between. This CDR3 region has 15 residues. CDR1 is SNHLY and CDR2 is FYNNEI in the germline V gene.